This passage covers 32 T cell receptor beta chains from one sample sequenced in a study of OX40 agonist ivuxolimab in advanced cancers. Repertoires were generated with immunoSEQ multiplex PCR, while TCRdb's copy carries only in-frame clones and drops some. The sample yields about 91,000 clones, just over 85% seen once. The specimen comprised CD4+ or CD8+ T cells sorted from blood, sampled in a trial of the OX40 agonist ivuxolimab. The receptors derive from an adult with an advanced solid tumor such as melanoma, head and neck, liver or kidney cancer.

V usage is TRBV27 and J usage is TRBJ1-4; TRBD1 aligns across 10 bases. Per the germline V gene, CDR1 is MNHEY and CDR2 is SMNVEV (reference sequence). With V trimmed by 5 bases and J by 9 bases, 18 bases remained unmatched. The CDR3 loop spans 18 amino acids. Written as DNA, the CDR3 is TGTGCCAGCAGTACCAACCATGATAGACAGGGGGCTAAGAAAAAACTGTTTTTT. Protein: CASSTNHDRQGAKKKLFF.

The chain employs TRBV7-2 and TRBJ2-7; D tentatively fits TRBD1 or TRBD2 (5 bases each). The length of the CDR3 is 14 residues. The V end was cut by 5 bases, the J end by 3 bases, with 14 bases between. Per the germline V gene, CDR1 is SGHTA and CDR2 is FQGNSA. In DNA form, the CDR3 reads TGTGCCAGCAGCCGCCGAGGGGAAGGCTACGAGCAGTACTTC. Translated, it gives CASSRRGEGYEQYF.

This chain connects TRBV9 to TRBJ2-7; D not certain. Germline CDR1 and CDR2: SGDLS and YYNGEE. V shed 4 bases and J shed 6 bases, with 14 bases lying between them. The CDR3 covers 13 residues. Written as DNA, the CDR3 is TGTGCCAGCAGCCCCCCCCTGGGCCTCGAGCAGTACTTC. Its protein product is CASSPPLGLEQYF.

This clone was counted a few times. The genes are TRBV6-1 and TRBJ2-5; 10 bases are shared with TRBD1. After removal of 4 bases from V and 7 bases from J, the junction contained 12 bases not matched to a gene. CDR3 length equals 16 residues. The germline V gene has CDR1 MNHNS and CDR2 SASEGT. The CDR3 protein is CASSAGSGTGDVTQYF. The CDR3 nucleotides are TGTGCCAGCAGTGCGGGCAGTGGGACAGGGGATGTGACCCAGTACTTC.

The chain is built from TRBV9 and TRBJ2-1; 10 positions agree with TRBD2. V dropped 4 bases and J dropped 3; count of bases not matched to a gene: 7. Germline V gives CDR1 SGDLS, CDR2 YYNGEE. This CDR3 region has 16 residues. CDR3 sequence: CASSPTSGGGYNEQFF. The CDR3 nucleotides are TGTGCCAGCAGCCCAACCAGCGGGGGGGGCTACAATGAGCAGTTCTTC.

The rearrangement links TRBV5-4 to TRBJ1-1; D is ambiguous. The CDR3 is 14 amino acids. Germline V gives CDR1 SGHNT, CDR2 YYREEE (reference sequence). Trimming pared 0 bases from V and 5 bases from J, leaving 11 bases between. CDR3 sequence reads: CASSLGLGDTEAFF. In nucleotides, the CDR3 is TGTGCCAGCAGCTTGGGTCTGGGAGATACTGAAGCTTTCTTT.

V and J are TRBV10-2 and TRBJ2-3; 7 bases map to TRBD1. The CDR3 has 14 amino acids. Germline values: CDR1 WSHSY, CDR2 SAAADI. V shed 7 bases, J shed 0 bases, and the junction held 4 bases outside the gene matches. The CDR3 region has the DNA TGCGCCAGCACGGGACAGCTAAGCACAGATACGCAGTATTTT. It yields the protein CASTGQLSTDTQYF.

This rearrangement joins TRBV5-4 to TRBJ2-7, with D perhaps TRBD1 (5 bases). Trimming shortened V by 4 bases and J by 0 bases, and 17 bases separated the two germline ends. CDR1 is SGHNT, CDR2 YYREEE, per germline (reference sequence). The CDR3 is 16 residues long. The DNA for the CDR3 is TGTGCCAGCAGCCTCAGCCTGGACAAAAGCTCCTACGAGCAGTACTTC. This gives the protein CASSLSLDKSSYEQYF.

The table lists this clone with a few counts. The genes are TRBV29-1 and TRBJ2-3; 11 bases map to TRBD1. J gave up 9 bases and V 3 bases, and 5 bases lay outside the gene matches. CDR1 is SQVTM and CDR2 is ANQGSEA in the germline V gene. The CDR3 spans 13 residues. CDR3 sequence reads: CSVDWTGGGTQYF. The CDR3 coding sequence is TGCAGCGTTGACTGGACAGGGGGCGGGACGCAGTATTTT.

The chain is built from TRBV2 and TRBJ2-1; TRBD2 aligns across 11 bases. V lost 7 bases and J lost 4; bases outside the gene matches: 9. The CDR3 runs to 16 residues. The germline V gene encodes CDR1 SNHLY and CDR2 FYNNEI. CDR3 sequence (DNA): TGTGCCAGCAAGTTGGGTATAGCGGGAGGGTACAATGAGCAGTTCTTC. Protein sequence: CASKLGIAGGYNEQFF.

The chain joins TRBV5-1 to TRBJ1-3; D call uncertain. Trimming left V 0 bases short and J 3 bases short, with 4 bases between. Germline V gene lookup returns CDR1 SGHRS and CDR2 YFSETQ. CDR3 length: 13 amino acids. The CDR3: CASSLDGGNTIYF. CDR3 DNA: TGCGCCAGCAGCTTGGACGGTGGAAACACCATATATTTT.

The chain combines TRBV7-2 with TRBJ2-3; no firm D call. The ends were cut back, 1 base at V and 1 base at J, with 6 bases in the middle. CDR3 length: 14 residues. CDR1 is SGHTA, CDR2 FQGNSA, per germline. CDR3 DNA: TGTGCCAGCAGCTTAGATGTAGGCACAGATACGCAGTATTTT. Translating it yields CASSLDVGTDTQYF.

DNA for the CDR3: TGTGCCAGCAGCTGGACCGGGACTAGGGAGGGGACCCAGTACTTC. This codes for CASSWTGTREGTQYF. The chain has TRBV5-5 and TRBJ2-5, with 8 bases matching TRBD2. After removal of 3 bases from V and 7 bases from J, the junction contained 11 bases not matched to a gene. This CDR3 has 15 residues. The germline V gene encodes CDR1 SGHKS and CDR2 YYEKEE (reference sequence).

The chain links TRBV5-1 to TRBJ2-5, with 8 bases lining up with TRBD2. The last part of the DNA fits TRBJ2-7 better; the J call may be wrong. The CDR3 is 14 residues long. Germline CDR1 and CDR2: SGHRS and YFSETQ. CDR3 region: CASSLSGSVYEQYF. The CDR3 DNA sequence: TGCGCCAGCAGCTTGAGCGGGAGCGTGTACGAGCAGTACTTC.

J is TRBJ2-7 and V is TRBV5-5, with D perhaps matching TRBD1 (5 bases). This CDR3 is built from 12 residues. The germline V and J ends were trimmed by 1 base and 4 bases, with 6 bases remaining between them. Germline V lookup: CDR1 SGHKS, CDR2 YYEKEE (reference sequence). As DNA, the CDR3 is TGTGCCAGCAGCTTGAGACAGTACGAGCAGTACTTC. Translating gives CASSLRQYEQYF.

This sequence joins TRBV7-9 and TRBJ2-5; D may correspond to TRBD1 or TRBD2 (6 bases each). The DNA end favors TRBJ2-7, so the J call may be wrong. The germline gives CDR1 SEHNR, CDR2 FQNEAQ (reference sequence). This CDR3 comprises 14 residues. The CDR3 DNA is TGTGCCAGCAGCTCACAGGGAGGTGGGCTCGAGCAGTACTTC. Amino acids: CASSSQGGGLEQYF.

The rearrangement joins TRBV2 to TRBJ2-1; 13 nucleotides match TRBD2. Trimming took 4 bases from V and 8 from J; bases not matched to a gene: 2. In germline, CDR1 is SNHLY, CDR2 FYNNEI. CDR3 length equals 14 residues. CDR3 nucleotide sequence: TGTGCCAGCAGTGGGGGACTAGCGGGATATGAGCAGTTCTTC. Encoded protein: CASSGGLAGYEQFF.

The V and J genes are TRBV6-1 and TRBJ2-5, with D possibly TRBD1 on 6 matching bases. V was trimmed by 2 bases and J by 2 bases, leaving 9 bases between them. This CDR3 is 14 amino acids long. Per the germline V gene, CDR1 is MNHNS and CDR2 is SASEGT. Written as DNA, the CDR3 is TGTGCCAGCAGTGAAAGCAGGGGACAAGAGACCCAGTACTTC. Encoded protein: CASSESRGQETQYF.

The chain has TRBV5-4 and TRBJ2-1; tentatively, D is TRBD2 (5 bases). This CDR3 has 15 amino acids. V lost 5 bases, J lost 8 bases, and 20 bases lay in between. Germline V CDR1 and CDR2: SGHNT, YYREEE (reference sequence). CDR3 region: CASRVFSSPRDEQFF. CDR3 DNA sequence: TGTGCCAGCAGAGTCTTCTCTAGCCCTAGGGATGAGCAGTTCTTC.

The rearrangement links TRBV19 to TRBJ2-1, with a possible D match to TRBD1 (6 bases). Trimming removed 5 bases at V and 0 bases at J, with 14 bases between. The CDR3 is made up of 16 amino acids. Germline loops: CDR1 LNHDA, CDR2 SQIVND (reference sequence). The CDR3 sequence is CASSASGTSSYNEQFF. In nucleotides, the CDR3 is TGTGCCAGTAGTGCGTCCGGGACATCCTCCTACAATGAGCAGTTCTTC.

This chain links TRBV2 with TRBJ1-2, with 7 bases identical to TRBD1. There are 14 residues in the CDR3. The ends lost 6 bases at V and 2 bases at J; junction bases unmatched: 6. The germline V gene encodes CDR1 SNHLY and CDR2 FYNNEI. DNA for the CDR3: TGTGCCAGCAGCCGGGACAGTGCGAACTATGGCTACACCTTC. This gives the protein CASSRDSANYGYTF.

The chain recombines TRBV7-2 with TRBJ2-7; D not certain. This CDR3 has 15 residues. Germline loops: CDR1 SGHTA, CDR2 FQGNSA. With 1 base removed from V and 3 bases from J, the gap between germline ends came to 13 bases. The CDR3 here is CASSLVVSQDYEQYF. In DNA form, the CDR3 reads TGTGCCAGCAGCTTAGTCGTTAGTCAGGACTACGAGCAGTACTTC.

The chain joins TRBV4-2 to TRBJ2-1; 11 positions agree with TRBD2. Germline V gives CDR1 LGHNA, CDR2 YNFKEQ. CDR3 length equals 17 residues. With V trimmed by 4 bases and J by 4 bases, 9 bases remained unmatched. CDR3: CASSRQLAGESYNEQFF. The CDR3 DNA reads as TGTGCCAGCAGCCGCCAACTAGCGGGAGAGTCTTACAATGAGCAGTTCTTC.

The V and J genes are TRBV2 and TRBJ1-3; D is perhaps TRBD1 (6 bases). The V end was cut by 4 bases, the J end by 4 bases, with 14 bases between. This CDR3 region has 15 residues. Germline CDR1 SNHLY, CDR2 FYNNEI. CDR3 nucleotides: TGTGCCAGCAGTGCCCAACAGGGAAGGGGAAACACCATATATTTT. Protein: CASSAQQGRGNTIYF.

The chain combines TRBV19 with TRBJ1-1, with TRBD1 matching 9 bases. CDR3 length: 14 amino acids. Germline trimming cut 0 bases from V and 8 bases from J; bases unmatched to any gene: 4. Germline V gene data show CDR1 as LNHDA and CDR2 as SQIVND (reference sequence). CDR3 residues: CASSIDLTGGEAFF. The CDR3 bases are TGTGCCAGTAGTATAGACCTGACAGGGGGGGAAGCTTTCTTT.

The chain links TRBV6-1 to TRBJ2-5, with unresolved D. The germline V gene encodes CDR1 MNHNS and CDR2 SASEGT. V lost 2 bases and J 2 bases, leaving 12 bases between the germline ends. This CDR3 contains 15 residues. The CDR3 bases are TGTGCCAGCAGTGAAATGGTAGGAGAACAAGAGACCCAGTACTTC. This sequence encodes CASSEMVGEQETQYF.

The rearrangement links TRBV28 to TRBJ1-4, with D perhaps matching TRBD1 (5 bases). The germline V gene has CDR1 MDHEN and CDR2 SYDVKM. The CDR3 spans 13 residues. The V end was cut by 6 bases, the J end by 5 bases, with 10 bases between. The CDR3 spells CASRGDGNEKLFF. In DNA form, the CDR3 reads TGTGCCAGCAGGGGGGACGGGAATGAAAAACTGTTTTTT.

This clone appeared many times. The genes are TRBV2 and TRBJ2-7, with D unclear. The CDR3 runs 11 residues. The V gene's germline CDR1 is SNHLY and CDR2 FYNNEI. V gave up 7 bases and J gave up 4 bases, with 8 bases separating them. The CDR3 DNA sequence: TGTGCCAGCAAACCAGAATACGAGCAGTACTTC. Translation: CASKPEYEQYF.

The sample holds a few counts of this clone. The chain carries TRBV10-3 and TRBJ2-3; 7 bases map to TRBD2. The trim removed 9 bases at V and 4 bases at J, leaving 16 bases unmatched. Germline-derived CDR1 and CDR2 are ENHRY and SYGVKD. The CDR3 is 16 amino acids. The CDR3 loop is CAIGVFGGRRPDTQYF. In DNA form, the CDR3 reads TGTGCCATAGGGGTCTTCGGGGGGAGGCGTCCAGATACGCAGTATTTT.

This clone was found a few times. This chain uses TRBV27 with TRBJ2-7; D is possibly TRBD2 (5 bases). Germline lookup yields CDR1 MNHEY and CDR2 SMNVEV (reference sequence). The CDR3 length is 15 residues. Trimming took off 1 base at V and 0 bases at J, with 10 bases between the two ends. CDR3 coding DNA: TGTGCCAGCAGTTTATATTCGGGGTTCTCCTACGAGCAGTACTTC. It codes for CASSLYSGFSYEQYF.

The V and J genes are TRBV5-1 and TRBJ2-1; 11 positions agree with TRBD2. The CDR3 loop spans 15 amino acids. The V gene end was trimmed by 3 bases and the J gene end by 7 bases; junction bases not matched to a gene: 6. Germline V gene lookup returns CDR1 SGHRS and CDR2 YFSETQ. The CDR3 is CASSSGTSGPNEQFF. In nucleotides, the CDR3 is TGCGCCAGCAGCTCCGGGACTAGCGGACCAAATGAGCAGTTCTTC.

The chain employs TRBV12-5 and TRBJ2-7; tentatively, D is TRBD1 (6 bases). The CDR3 is made up of 14 amino acids. V dropped 3 bases and J dropped 2 bases, with 11 bases sitting between them. Germline CDR1 and CDR2: LGHNT and FRNRAP. The CDR3 spells CASGFDRHPYEQYF. DNA for the CDR3: TGTGCTAGTGGTTTTGACAGGCACCCCTACGAGCAGTACTTC.